This T cell receptor beta chain was identified in a study of blood T cell repertoires in COVID-19. On the study more broadly: Whether acute or convalescent, the COVID-19 samples came from the United States, Italy and Spain.

CDR3 size: 17 residues. The germline V gene encodes CDR1 ENHRY and CDR2 SYGVKD. With 3 bases clipped from V and 4 bases from J, the junction kept 11 bases outside the gene matches. This table comes from immunoSEQ multiplex PCR, and its TCRdb copy is limited to in-frame clones, with some not included. The data show roughly 200,000 clones, around 78% seen once. The rearrangement links TRBV10-3 to TRBJ1-3; 8 bases are a match to TRBD1. Sequenced input: peripheral blood. The TCR comes from a woman over 75 with active or convalescent COVID-19. CDR3 sequence (DNA): TGTGCCATCAGTGATGTGTCCCGACAGGGGATGGGAAACACCATATATTTT. It translates to CAISDVSRQGMGNTIYF.